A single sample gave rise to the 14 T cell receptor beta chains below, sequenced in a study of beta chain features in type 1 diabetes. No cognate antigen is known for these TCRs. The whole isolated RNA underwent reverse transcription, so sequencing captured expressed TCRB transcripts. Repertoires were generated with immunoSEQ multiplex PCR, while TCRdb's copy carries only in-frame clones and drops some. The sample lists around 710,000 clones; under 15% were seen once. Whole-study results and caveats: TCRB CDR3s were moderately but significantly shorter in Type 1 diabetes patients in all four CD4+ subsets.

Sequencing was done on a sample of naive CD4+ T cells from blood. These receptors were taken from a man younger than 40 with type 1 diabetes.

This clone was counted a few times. CDR3 in amino acids: CASAESYNEQFF. The CDR3 DNA sequence: TGTGCCAGCGCGGAGAGTTACAATGAGCAGTTCTTC. The chain is built from TRBV6-5 and TRBJ2-1; D is unclear. CDR1 and CDR2 (germline): MNHEY, SVGAGI. Trimming stripped 8 bases from V and 4 bases from J, with 9 bases between. There are 12 residues in the CDR3.

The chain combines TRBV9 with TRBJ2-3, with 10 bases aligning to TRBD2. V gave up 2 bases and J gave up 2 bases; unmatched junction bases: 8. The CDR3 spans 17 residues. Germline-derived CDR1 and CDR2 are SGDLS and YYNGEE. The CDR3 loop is CASSVPLAGDNTDTQYF. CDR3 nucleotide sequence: TGTGCCAGCAGCGTCCCCCTAGCGGGGGACAACACAGATACGCAGTATTTT.

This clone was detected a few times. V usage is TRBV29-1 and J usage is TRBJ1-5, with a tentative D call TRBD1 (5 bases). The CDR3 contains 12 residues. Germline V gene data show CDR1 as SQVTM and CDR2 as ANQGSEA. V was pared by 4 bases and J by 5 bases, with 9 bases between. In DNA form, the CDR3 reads TGCAGCGTTGGCCTCAGGGATCAGCCCCAGCATTTT. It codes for CSVGLRDQPQHF.

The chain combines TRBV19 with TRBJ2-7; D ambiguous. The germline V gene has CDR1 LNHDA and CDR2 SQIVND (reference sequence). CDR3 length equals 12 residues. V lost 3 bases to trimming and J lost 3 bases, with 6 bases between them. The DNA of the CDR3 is TGTGCCAGTAGTATGTCCGGCTACGAGCAGTACTTC. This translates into CASSMSGYEQYF.

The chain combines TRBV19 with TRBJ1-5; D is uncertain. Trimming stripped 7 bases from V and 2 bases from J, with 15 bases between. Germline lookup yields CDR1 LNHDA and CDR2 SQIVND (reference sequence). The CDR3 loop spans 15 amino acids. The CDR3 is CASMAHTFGNQPQHF. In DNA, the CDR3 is TGTGCCAGTATGGCGCATACATTTGGCAATCAGCCCCAGCATTTT.

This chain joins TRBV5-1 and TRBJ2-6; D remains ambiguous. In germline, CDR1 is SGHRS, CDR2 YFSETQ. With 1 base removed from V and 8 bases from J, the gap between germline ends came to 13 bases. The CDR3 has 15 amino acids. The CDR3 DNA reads TGCGCCAGCAGCTTGTTGTCAAGTGCGTCCAACGTCCTGACTTTC. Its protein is CASSLLSSASNVLTF.

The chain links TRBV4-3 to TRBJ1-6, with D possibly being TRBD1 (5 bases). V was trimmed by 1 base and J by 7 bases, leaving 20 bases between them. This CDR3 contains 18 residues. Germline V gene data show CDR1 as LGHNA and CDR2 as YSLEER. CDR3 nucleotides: TGCGCCAGCAGCCAAGTGTCCGGTGCAGGGTCCGACAATTCACCCCTCCACTTT. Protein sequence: CASSQVSGAGSDNSPLHF.

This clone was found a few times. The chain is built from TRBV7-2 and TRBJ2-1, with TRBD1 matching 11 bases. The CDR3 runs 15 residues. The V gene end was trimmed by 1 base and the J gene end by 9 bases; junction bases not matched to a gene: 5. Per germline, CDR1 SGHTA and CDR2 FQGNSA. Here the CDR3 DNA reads TGTGCCAGCAGCTTAGAAGGACAGGGGGCTTTTGAGCAGTTCTTC. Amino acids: CASSLEGQGAFEQFF.

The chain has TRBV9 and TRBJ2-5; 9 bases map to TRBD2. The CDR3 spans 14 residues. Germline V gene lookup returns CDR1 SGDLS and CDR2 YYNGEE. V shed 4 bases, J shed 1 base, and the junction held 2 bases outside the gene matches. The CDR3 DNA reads TGTGCCAGCAGCTTGACTAGCGGCCAAGAGACCCAGTACTTC. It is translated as CASSLTSGQETQYF.

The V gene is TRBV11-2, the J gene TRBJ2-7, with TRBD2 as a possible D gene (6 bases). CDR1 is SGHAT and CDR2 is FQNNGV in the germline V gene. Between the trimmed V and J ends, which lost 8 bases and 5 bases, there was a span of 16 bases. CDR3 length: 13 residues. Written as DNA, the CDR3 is TGTGCCAGCCGACCGGCGTCGGGGGACGAGCAGTACTTC. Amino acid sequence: CASRPASGDEQYF.

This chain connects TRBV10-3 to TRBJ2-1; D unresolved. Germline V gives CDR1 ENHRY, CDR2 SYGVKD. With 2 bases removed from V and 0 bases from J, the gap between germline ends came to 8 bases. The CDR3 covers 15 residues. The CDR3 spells CAISEVGVSYNEQFF. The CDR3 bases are TGTGCCATCAGTGAGGTTGGGGTCTCCTACAATGAGCAGTTCTTC.

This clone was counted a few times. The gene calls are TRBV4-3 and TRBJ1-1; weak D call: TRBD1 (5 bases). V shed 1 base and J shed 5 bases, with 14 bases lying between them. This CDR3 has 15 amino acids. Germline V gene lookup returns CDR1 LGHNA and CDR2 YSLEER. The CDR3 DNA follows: TGCGCCAGCAGCCAAGTGGGCAGCGGGGGAACTGAAGCTTTCTTT. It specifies CASSQVGSGGTEAFF.

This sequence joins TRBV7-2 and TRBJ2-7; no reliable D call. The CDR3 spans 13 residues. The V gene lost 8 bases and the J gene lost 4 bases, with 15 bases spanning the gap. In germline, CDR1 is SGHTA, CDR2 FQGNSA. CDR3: CASLGLNGYEQYF. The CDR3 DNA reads TGTGCCAGCCTTGGGCTAAACGGGTACGAGCAGTACTTC.

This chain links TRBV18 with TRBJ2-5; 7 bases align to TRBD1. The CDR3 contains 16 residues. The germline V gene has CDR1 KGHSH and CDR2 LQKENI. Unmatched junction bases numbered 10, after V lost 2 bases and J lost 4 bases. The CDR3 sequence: CASSPSDAGGVETQYF. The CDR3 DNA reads TGTGCCAGCTCACCATCTGACGCAGGGGGAGTAGAGACCCAGTACTTC.